This is a list of T cell receptor beta chains from one sample in a study of blood T cell repertoires in COVID-19. Profiled with immunoSEQ multiplex PCR; TCRdb holds only in-frame clones, not every one. The table lists 200,000 to 250,000 clones, under 85% of them singletons. Specimen: peripheral blood. These receptors came from a woman aged 25 to 45 with COVID-19, enrolled during active disease. Each CDR3 is given with its conserved first and last residue. A D gene is named only where the DNA matches it firmly. Clone size is given for some rows only: seen once, a few or many times, or a class if the clone is expanded.

size,J,V,D,CDR3,DNA
NA,TRBJ1-2,TRBV5-4,NA,CASSLELGGNYGYTF,TGTGCCAGCAGCTTGGAGTTGGGAGGCAACTATGGCTACACCTTC
NA,TRBJ2-7,TRBV30,TRBD1,CASLTGGDAYEQYF,TGTGCCTCATTAACAGGGGGCGACGCCTACGAGCAGTACTTC
NA,TRBJ2-1,TRBV19,TRBD1,CASSARQGANEQFF,TGTGCCAGTAGTGCTAGACAGGGGGCGAATGAGCAGTTCTTC
few,TRBJ1-5,TRBV4-1,NA,CASSQQRGNQPQHF,TGCGCCAGCAGCCAACAGCGGGGCAATCAGCCCCAGCATTTT
NA,TRBJ1-2,TRBV7-2,NA,CASSLRAGQGYTF,TGTGCCAGCAGCTTACGGGCAGGACAAGGCTACACCTTC
once,TRBJ2-3,TRBV28,TRBD2,CASRDNPGTSGATDTDTQYF,TGTGCCAGCAGAGATAATCCCGGGACTAGCGGGGCGACCGACACAGATACGCAGTATTTT
NA,TRBJ2-5,TRBV7-2,TRBD2,CASSSANSPSGEETQYF,TGTGCCAGCAGCTCCGCCAACTCCCCTAGCGGGGAAGAGACCCAGTACTTC
NA,TRBJ1-1,TRBV3-1/TRBV3-2,NA,CASSLRVGEAFF,TGTGCCAGCAGCCTCAGGGTTGGTGAAGCTTTCTTT
few,TRBJ1-2,TRBV5-5,NA,CASSFSGWGDYGYTF,TGTGCCAGCAGCTTTTCAGGGTGGGGTGACTATGGCTACACCTTC
NA,TRBJ2-6,TRBV7-3,NA,CASSLQGAGANVLTF,TGTGCCAGCAGCCTACAGGGAGCTGGGGCCAACGTCCTGACTTTC